This T cell receptor (beta chain) emerged from a study of PD-L1 blockade in urothelial cancer (dated by TCRdb to about 2017). Broadly, across the study: Therapy was started in the mid-2010s for all patients, and atezolizumab 1,200 mg was administered intravenously every 3 weeks. Eight or nine patients reached durable clinical benefit, while roughly 22 patients did not. Whole exome sequencing and RNA sequencing of pretreatment tumors were performed alongside TCR sequencing in the same patients. Blood samples gave median yields of about 150,000 T cells and 80,000 or so unique TCRs, along with a median clonality of 0.080. The study, an exploratory multi-omic analysis, examined somatic, immune and clinical correlates of response to PD-L1 blockade with atezolizumab in urothelial cancer. Pretreatment tumor samples, along with matched peripheral blood serially collected before and after atezolizumab treatment, were subjected to TCR sequencing. An ECOG performance status of 0 or 1 was recorded for the patients, and 0 to 3 prior chemotherapy regimens had been received by the patients. Blood samples were analyzed at two time points: 3 weeks after treatment start (second dose) and 6 weeks after treatment start. Durable clinical benefit meant progression-free survival longer than 6 months, and TCR features were also tested against progression-free and overall survival. Some 30 patients had pretreatment blood TCR-seq, around 25 had at least one posttreatment blood collection, and around 25 had tumor TCR-seq. About 90% of the 29 patients were males with bladder-origin urothelial cancer, and about 60% of the roughly 29 reported a prior smoking history. What the work shows at the level of the full study, not this receptor alone: Improved progression-free and overall survival was found to be associated with pretreatment peripheral blood TCR clonality below the median. Because the sample size was small (n ≈ 30) and many exploratory analyses were performed, the results are intended to be hypothesis-generating. At 3 weeks after the start of treatment, tumor-associated TCR clones in peripheral blood had expanded more in patients with durable benefit (n ≈ 24, p = 0.022).

V ends up 4 bases short and J 7 bases short, with an unmatched junction base count of 4. Inclusive of the bounding cysteine and phenylalanine, the CDR3 is 12 residues long. The CDR3 DNA has 36 bases and is translated from base 1. Via the germline V gene, CDR1 is SGHTA and CDR2 FQGNSA. Concerning this clone: It has no known antigen specificity. Per-base quality was not reported, and no clone a single base away is much larger than it.

In the paper's terms, the time point label means: peripheral blood 6 weeks after treatment start. A cohort of more than 25 patients with locally advanced or metastatic urothelial carcinoma, treated at Memorial Sloan Kettering on a trial protocol, was included. Peripheral blood mononuclear cells were collected pretreatment and during treatment, at between 1 and 8 total time points per patient. The Qiagen DNeasy Blood extraction kit was used to purify genomic DNA from total PBMCs and tumor samples. PBMCs were collected pretreatment and during treatment and were isolated and stored as previously described. Synthetic TCR analog templates were spiked into each PCR to estimate absolute template abundance from read counts. TCRbeta CDR3 regions were amplified from genomic DNA with bias-controlled V and J gene primers using the immunoSEQ assay. Sequencing of rearranged TCRbeta segments was done at approximately 20X coverage. Regarding the original processing steps: Clustering was used to correct sequencing errors, and CDR3s were annotated against IMGT so that V, D and J genes could be assigned. Downstream analyses used only productive TCRbeta rearrangements, leaving out any out-of-frame or stop-codon sequences. Clonality was calculated as one minus the Shannon entropy normalized by the log of the number of unique productive sequences. Fisher's exact test with Benjamini-Hochberg correction, using a cutoff of adjusted p below 0.01, was how clones that differed between time points or between blood and tumor were identified. The table was pulled from immuneACCESS by TCRdb, which kept in-frame rearrangements only. Such tables lose some clones; where checked, under half of the loss comes from unresolved V genes, and the rest has no known cause. From that table come the V and J calls and clone size; the DNA was used to work out D and trimming. The sample table records 20,000 to 25,000 clones; around nine tenths of these occur just once. In total, the top ten clones hold approximately 10% of the sample.

This TCR came from a woman aged 55-70 years with urothelial cancer. The source was PBMCs, collected around atezolizumab (anti-PD-L1) treatment. In this chain, TRBV7-2 is recombined with TRBJ2-7; 7 bases in between match TRBD2. This receptor has the CDR3 CASSSAGEEQYF. Here is the DNA: TGTGCCAGCAGCTCCGCGGGAGAAGAGCAGTACTTC.